One sample yielded the 17 T cell receptor beta chains listed below, sequenced in a study of T cell changes during pregnancy in multiple sclerosis. This table comes from immunoSEQ multiplex PCR, and its TCRdb copy is limited to in-frame clones, with some not included. This sample has tens of thousands of clones; over 90% occur once, and the top ten carry around 6.7%. The sample here was CD8+ T cells from peripheral blood mononuclear cells, taken in the third trimester of pregnancy. These receptor sequences come from a female donor with multiple sclerosis, enrolled in a pregnancy study.

The chain employs TRBV7-9 and TRBJ1-3; a weak D match, TRBD1 (5 bases). From germline, CDR1 is SEHNR and CDR2 FQNEAQ (reference sequence). The V and J ends lost 3 bases and 3 bases respectively, with 15 bases between them. The CDR3 has 16 amino acids. CDR3: CASSFDDSVRGNTIYF. For the CDR3, the DNA is TGTGCCAGCAGCTTTGATGACAGCGTTCGTGGAAACACCATATATTTT. The complete variable domain, with remaining parts taken from reference TRBV7-9 and TRBJ1-3, reads DTGVSQNPRHKITKRGQNVTFRCDPISEHNRLYWYRQTLGQGPEFLTYFQNEAQLEKSRLLSDRFSAERPKGSFSTLEIQRTEQGDSAMYLCASSFDDSVRGNTIYFGEGSWLTVV.

The chain has TRBV7-9 and TRBJ1-2; possible D gene TRBD1, 6 bases. V was trimmed by 0 bases and J by 3 bases, leaving 11 bases between them. Germline values: CDR1 SEHNR, CDR2 FQNEAQ (reference sequence). CDR3 size: 15 residues. As DNA, the CDR3 is TGTGCCAGCAGCTTAGCAGGGGGGGAGGACTATGGCTACACCTTC. Translating gives CASSLAGGEDYGYTF.

The CDR3 protein is CASSFFLNTEAFF. For the CDR3, the DNA is TGTGCCAGCAGTTTCTTCCTGAACACTGAAGCTTTCTTT. The rearrangement links TRBV27 to TRBJ1-1; D not resolved. V was trimmed by 3 bases and J by 0 bases, leaving 5 bases between them. Germline V CDR1 and CDR2: MNHEY, SMNVEV (reference sequence). This CDR3 comprises 13 residues.

The CDR3: CASSVGGRVGYGYTF. The CDR3 coding sequence is TGTGCCAGCAGCGTAGGAGGCAGGGTGGGCTATGGCTACACCTTC. This rearrangement joins TRBV9 to TRBJ1-2, with a weak D call TRBD1 (5 bases). This CDR3 is 15 amino acids long. Per the germline V gene, CDR1 is SGDLS and CDR2 is YYNGEE. The V end was cut by 0 bases, the J end by 4 bases, with 13 bases between.

The chain carries TRBV27 and TRBJ2-3; D is possibly TRBD2 (6 bases). Germline V gives CDR1 MNHEY, CDR2 SMNVEV (reference sequence). The CDR3 has 11 residues. Deletions cut 8 bases from V and 3 bases from J, with 6 bases between. The CDR3 DNA is TGTGCCAGCGGGGGGACAGATACGCAGTATTTT. Residues: CASGGTDTQYF.

In this sample, this clone turned up a few times. The chain combines TRBV13 with TRBJ1-2; 9 nucleotides agree with TRBD1. Germline loops: CDR1 PRHDT, CDR2 FYEKMQ (reference sequence). V trimming: 4 bases; J trimming: 4 bases; junction bases outside the gene matches: 1. This CDR3 spans 13 amino acids. In DNA form, the CDR3 reads TGTGCCAGCAGCTCGACAGGGGGCTATGGCTACACCTTC. Translating gives CASSSTGGYGYTF.

The chain has TRBV10-3 and TRBJ2-7; D gene ambiguous. This CDR3 spans 11 amino acids. CDR1 is ENHRY and CDR2 is SYGVKD in the germline V gene. V was cut by 3 bases and J by 4 bases, with 4 bases left in between. The chain's CDR3 is CAISEQYEQYF. CDR3 nucleotides: TGTGCCATCAGTGAACAATACGAGCAGTACTTC.

The chain has TRBV27 and TRBJ2-7; possibly TRBD2 for D (5 bases). Germline loops: CDR1 MNHEY, CDR2 SMNVEV (reference sequence). V shed 5 bases and J shed 2 bases, with 10 bases lying between them. This CDR3 is built from 13 residues. In nucleotides, the CDR3 is TGTGCCAGCAGTCCCGGACTCACCTACGAGCAGTACTTC. Translated: CASSPGLTYEQYF.

V usage is TRBV4-3 and J usage is TRBJ2-7, with D possibly matching TRBD1 (5 bases). With 0 bases removed from V and 3 bases from J, the gap between germline ends came to 9 bases. This CDR3 spans 14 amino acids. Germline CDR1 LGHNA, CDR2 YSLEER. CDR3 bases: TGCGCCAGCAGCCAAGATGACAGATACTACGAGCAGTACTTC. Its translation is CASSQDDRYYEQYF.

The rearrangement links TRBV7-9 to TRBJ1-2; no definite D call. There are 15 residues in the CDR3. CDR1 and CDR2 from the germline V gene are SEHNR and FQNEAQ (reference sequence). Trimming left V 1 base short and J 0 bases short, with 9 bases between. The CDR3 loop reads CASSLGLGANYGYTF. CDR3 sequence (DNA): TGTGCCAGCAGCTTAGGGTTAGGAGCTAACTATGGCTACACCTTC.

The chain carries TRBV9 and TRBJ1-1; 8 positions agree with TRBD1. Unmatched junction bases numbered 2, after V lost 0 bases and J lost 1 base. The CDR3 is 15 residues long. Germline V lookup: CDR1 SGDLS, CDR2 YYNGEE. This chain's CDR3 is CASSVGGQGNTEAFF. CDR3 DNA: TGTGCCAGCAGCGTAGGAGGACAGGGGAACACTGAAGCTTTCTTT. The full variable domain, rest sourced from reference TRBV9 and TRBJ1-1, is DSGVTQTPKHLITATGQRVTLRCSPRSGDLSVYWYQQSLDQGLQFLIQYYNGEERAKGNILERFSAQQFPDLHSELNLSSLELGDSALYFCASSVGGQGNTEAFFGQGTRLTVV.

The V and J genes are TRBV6-1 and TRBJ2-1, with D possibly being TRBD2 (6 bases). CDR1 is MNHNS, CDR2 SASEGT, per germline. Between the trimmed V and J ends, which lost 5 bases and 6 bases, there was a span of 14 bases. This CDR3 region has 14 residues. For the CDR3, the DNA is TGTGCCAGCAGTACTACGGACGGGGGCAATGAGCAGTTCTTC. This encodes CASSTTDGGNEQFF.

CDR3 coding DNA: TGCGCCAGCAGCCAAGATTTCGGGACAGGGTTCGAGCAGTACTTC. Amino acid sequence: CASSQDFGTGFEQYF. V gene TRBV4-1 combines with J gene TRBJ2-7; 9 bases align to TRBD1. The CDR3 spans 15 residues. V trimming: 0 bases; J trimming: 6 bases; junction bases outside the gene matches: 6. Germline lookup yields CDR1 MGHRA and CDR2 YSYEKL.

The chain joins TRBV4-3 to TRBJ1-2; D gene uncertain. Looked up from germline, CDR1 is LGHNA and CDR2 is YSLEER. The CDR3 consists of 15 residues. The ends were cut back, 8 bases at V and 0 bases at J, with 16 bases in the middle. The CDR3 region has the DNA TGCGCCAGCGGAGATCATCCCCCCTCTAACTATGGCTACACCTTC. Protein sequence: CASGDHPPSNYGYTF.

CDR3 bases: TGTGCCAGCAGCTTACTCCTACCGAATGAAAAACTGTTTTTT. Its protein is CASSLLLPNEKLFF. This chain connects TRBV7-8 to TRBJ1-4; no clear D gene. This CDR3 has 14 amino acids. V was clipped by 2 bases and J by 5 bases, with 9 bases between them. CDR1 and CDR2 from the germline V gene are SGHVS and FQNEAQ.

CDR3 region: CASSLYTGQDEKLFF. For the CDR3, the DNA is TGTGCCAGCAGTTTATATACAGGTCAGGATGAAAAACTGTTTTTT. The chain recombines TRBV27 with TRBJ1-4, with D perhaps TRBD1 (5 bases). In germline, CDR1 is MNHEY, CDR2 SMNVEV (reference sequence). V dropped 1 base and J dropped 6 bases, with 12 bases sitting between them. The CDR3 has 15 residues.

CDR3 sequence: CASSLDTLAGETDTQYF. The CDR3 nucleotides read TGCGCCAGCAGCTTGGATACCCTCGCGGGAGAGACAGATACGCAGTATTTT. The genes are TRBV5-1 and TRBJ2-3; TRBD2 aligns across 7 bases. This CDR3 is 17 amino acids long. Per the germline V gene, CDR1 is SGHRS and CDR2 is YFSETQ. Trimming took 0 bases from V and 3 from J; bases not matched to a gene: 10.